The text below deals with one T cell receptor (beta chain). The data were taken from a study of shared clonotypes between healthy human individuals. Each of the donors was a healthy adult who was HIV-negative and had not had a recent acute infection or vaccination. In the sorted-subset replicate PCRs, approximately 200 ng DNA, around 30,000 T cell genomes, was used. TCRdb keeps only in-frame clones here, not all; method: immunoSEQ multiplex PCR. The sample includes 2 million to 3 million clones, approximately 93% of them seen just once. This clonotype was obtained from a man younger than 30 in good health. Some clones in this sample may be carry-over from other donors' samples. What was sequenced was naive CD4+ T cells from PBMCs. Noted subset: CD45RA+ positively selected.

In DNA, the CDR3 is TGTGCCAGCAGTTCACCGGCCGGGTGGTATGCGGTAGCGGGTTATGAGCAGTTCTTC. It yields the protein CASSSPAGWYAVAGYEQFF. V and J are TRBV28 and TRBJ2-1; the match to TRBD2 covers 7 bases. Germline V gene sequence: CDR1 MDHEN, CDR2 SYDVKM. The length of the CDR3 is 19 residues. V dropped 4 bases and J dropped 8; count of bases not matched to a gene: 23.